The clone carrying this T cell receptor beta chain appeared many times. Its matching antigen is unknown. Trimming took off 3 bases at V and 3 bases at J, with 14 bases between the two ends. The germline V gene has CDR1 SQVTM and CDR2 ANQGSEA. This CDR3 region has 14 residues. TCRdb recomputed calls from the 5' RACE reads with MiXCR, one row per CDR3 protein. The table records fewer than 50,000 distinct CDR3 sequences, 11% of them present only once. This sample stems from a study of CD8 T cells in ankylosing spondylitis. Whole-study results and caveats: Within peripheral blood, clones linked to disease were CD8+ and relatively rare. Before this, some motif variants had been reported in reactive arthritis synovial fluid and blood.

The receptor's source is a male donor with ankylosing spondylitis or in good health (not recorded which). V and J are TRBV29-1 and TRBJ1-2; D remains ambiguous. Sequences were obtained from blood, either unsorted or a sorted T cell fraction (not recorded which). The CDR3: CSVDRAAVDYGYTF. In DNA form, the CDR3 reads TGCAGCGTTGATCGGGCAGCGGTGGACTATGGCTACACCTTC.